These T cell receptor beta chains were read from a single sample in a study of PD-1 blockade in classical Hodgkin lymphoma. The protocol was immunoSEQ multiplex PCR, while the TCRdb copy is restricted to in-frame clones and leaves out a portion. The repertoire holds approximately 28,000 clones, with roughly four fifths as singletons. The sequences come from CD4+ T cells from blood, collected before the fourth cycle of nivolumab. All receptors derive from a human donor with classical Hodgkin lymphoma. Each CDR3 is given with its conserved first and last residue. A D gene is named only where the DNA matches it firmly. The listing skips clone size in some rows; elsewhere it reads once, few, many or a size class.

clone_size	d_call	v_call	j_call	cdr3_aa	cdr3_nt
NA	NA	TRBV5-4	TRBJ2-7	CASSRQGEAYEQYF	TGTGCCAGCAGCCGTCAGGGGGAGGCCTACGAGCAGTACTTC
NA	TRBD1	TRBV5-1	TRBJ2-7	CASSLQQGQGYEQYF	TGCGCCAGCAGCTTACAACAGGGGCAGGGTTACGAGCAGTACTTC
NA	NA	TRBV10-3	TRBJ2-1	CATGANYNEQFF	TGTGCCACAGGGGCTAACTACAATGAGCAGTTCTTC
few	NA	TRBV28	TRBJ2-7	CASSVGASYEQYF	TGTGCCAGCAGTGTAGGGGCGTCCTACGAGCAGTACTTC
NA	NA	TRBV7-6	TRBJ2-1	CASSLGGTPMGEQFF	TGTGCCAGCAGCTTAGGAGGGACCCCCATGGGGGAGCAGTTCTTC
NA	TRBD2	TRBV6-6	TRBJ2-3	CASSYRAGGPTDTQYF	TGTGCCAGCAGTTACAGGGCGGGGGGCCCCACAGATACGCAGTATTTT
NA	TRBD1	TRBV28	TRBJ2-7	CASSSIPPIGTASKQYF	TGTGCCAGCAGTTCGATACCCCCAATCGGGACAGCGTCCAAGCAGTACTTC
NA	NA	TRBV6-1	TRBJ1-5	CAITGLSNQPQHF	TGTGCCATTACAGGGCTTAGCAATCAGCCCCAGCATTTT
NA	NA	TRBV2	TRBJ1-1	CASIPDMNTEAFF	TGTGCCAGCATACCGGACATGAACACTGAAGCTTTCTTT
NA	NA	TRBV7-9	TRBJ2-1	CASSSTSGLSYNEQFF	TGTGCCAGCAGCTCAACCAGCGGTTTATCCTACAATGAGCAGTTCTTC
NA	TRBD1	TRBV6-6	TRBJ1-3	CASRIVDRGRNTIYF	TGTGCCAGCAGAATAGTAGACAGGGGCCGAAACACCATATATTTT
NA	NA	TRBV6-6	TRBJ1-2	CASSSTTDNNYGYTF	TGTGCCAGCAGTTCAACGACAGATAACAACTATGGCTACACCTTC
NA	NA	TRBV2	TRBJ2-3	CASWPGGITDTQYF	TGTGCCTCTTGGCCAGGTGGAATAACAGATACGCAGTATTTT
NA	NA	TRBV11-3	TRBJ2-1	CASSLGRLSYNEQFF	TGTGCCAGCAGCTTAGGAAGGCTCTCCTACAATGAGCAGTTCTTC
NA	NA	TRBV6-5	TRBJ1-2	CATVRGYGYTF	TGTGCCACCGTCAGGGGCTATGGCTACACCTTC
NA	TRBD2	TRBV7-3	TRBJ2-1	CASSYRGLVGNEQFF	TGTGCCAGCAGCTACCGGGGACTAGTTGGGAATGAGCAGTTCTTC
NA	TRBD2	TRBV4-3	TRBJ2-2	CASSQDAMVAGYTGELFF	TGCGCCAGCAGCCAAGACGCAATGGTAGCGGGTTACACCGGGGAGCTGTTTTTT
NA	TRBD1	TRBV6-6	TRBJ1-2	CASSYAQGAGGYTF	TGTGCCAGCAGTTACGCCCAGGGGGCGGGGGGCTACACCTTC
NA	TRBD1	TRBV27	TRBJ1-2	CASSSRTGQAGYYGYTF	TGTGCCAGCAGTTCTCGGACAGGGCAAGCGGGGTACTATGGCTACACCTTC
NA	NA	TRBV7-3	TRBJ1-1	CASSSTTGTVLGEAFF	TGTGCCAGCAGCTCGACTACCGGGACGGTGTTAGGAGAAGCTTTCTTT
NA	TRBD1	TRBV5-4	TRBJ1-4	CASSSDRRNEKLFF	TGTGCCAGCAGCTCGGACAGGCGTAATGAAAAACTGTTTTTT
NA	TRBD2	TRBV19	TRBJ2-7	CASSRTSVWGEQYF	TGTGCCAGTAGTAGGACTAGCGTTTGGGGCGAGCAGTACTTC
NA	NA	TRBV27	TRBJ2-2	CASSLRAGTGTGELFF	TGTGCCAGCAGTTTAAGGGCGGGGACTGGCACCGGGGAGCTGTTTTTT
few	NA	TRBV19	TRBJ1-2	CASRAYGYTF	TGTGCCAGTAGGGCCTATGGCTACACCTTC
NA	NA	TRBV29-1	TRBJ1-1	CSGRRSNTEAFF	TGCAGCGGTCGACGGTCGAACACTGAAGCTTTCTTT
NA	TRBD2	TRBV6-5	TRBJ2-7	CASSYSAAGVAEQYF	TGTGCCAGCAGTTACTCGGCCGCGGGAGTCGCCGAGCAGTACTTC
NA	TRBD2	TRBV7-6	TRBJ2-1	CASSFATSGKYNEQFF	TGTGCCAGCAGCTTTGCGACTAGCGGAAAGTACAATGAGCAGTTCTTC
NA	NA	TRBV4-1	TRBJ2-1	CASSQAPGVSYNEQFF	TGCGCCAGCAGCCAAGCCCCCGGAGTTTCCTACAATGAGCAGTTCTTC
NA	TRBD2	TRBV10-3	TRBJ2-2	CAISDELAGGTAGELFF	TGTGCCATCAGTGATGAACTAGCGGGAGGGACGGCCGGGGAGCTGTTTTTT
NA	NA	TRBV5-1	TRBJ1-5	CASSPSRILTPNPYPNQPQHF	TGCGCCAGCAGCCCGTCCCGGATCTTGACGCCAAATCCTTATCCCAATCAGCCCCAGCATTTT
NA	NA	TRBV7-2	TRBJ2-7	CASSFVGFNEQYF	TGTGCCAGCAGCTTTGTAGGGTTCAACGAGCAGTACTTC
NA	NA	TRBV9	TRBJ1-2	CASSARGLLDYGYTF	TGTGCCAGCAGCGCGAGAGGGTTGTTGGACTATGGCTACACCTTC
few	NA	TRBV19	TRBJ1-5	CASSIASNQPQHF	TGTGCCAGTAGTATAGCTAGCAATCAGCCCCAGCATTTT
NA	NA	TRBV10-3	TRBJ1-2	CAISESGVHYGYTF	TGTGCCATCAGTGAGTCGGGTGTACACTATGGCTACACCTTC
NA	TRBD1	TRBV27	TRBJ1-5	CASSSTGGAVQPQHF	TGTGCCAGCAGTTCGACAGGGGGCGCAGTACAGCCCCAGCATTTT
once	TRBD2	TRBV27	TRBJ2-1	CASSLWTSGAAYNEQFF	TGTGCCAGCAGTCTATGGACTAGCGGGGCGGCCTACAATGAGCAGTTCTTC